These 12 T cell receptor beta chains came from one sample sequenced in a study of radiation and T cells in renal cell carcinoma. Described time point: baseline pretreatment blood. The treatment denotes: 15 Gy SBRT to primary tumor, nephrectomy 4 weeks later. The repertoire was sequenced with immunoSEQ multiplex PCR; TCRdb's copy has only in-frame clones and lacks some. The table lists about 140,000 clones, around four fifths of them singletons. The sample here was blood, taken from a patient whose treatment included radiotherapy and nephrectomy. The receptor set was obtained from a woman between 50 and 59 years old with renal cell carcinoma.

This chain's CDR3 is CASRTSGLQETQYF. For the CDR3, the DNA is TGTGCCAGTAGAACTAGCGGACTTCAAGAGACCCAGTACTTC. The chain joins TRBV19 to TRBJ2-5, with 8 nucleotides matching TRBD2. CDR3 length: 14 residues. Germline lookup yields CDR1 LNHDA and CDR2 SQIVND (reference sequence). Unmatched junction bases numbered 5, after V lost 6 bases and J lost 2 bases.

The CDR3 loop reads CAISEPGLGNTGELFF. Here the CDR3 DNA reads TGTGCCATCAGTGAACCGGGACTAGGAAACACCGGGGAGCTGTTTTTT. This chain joins TRBV10-3 and TRBJ2-2; 8 bases line up with TRBD2. This CDR3 is 16 amino acids long. With 3 bases clipped from V and 2 bases from J, the junction kept 5 bases outside the gene matches. The germline CDR1 and CDR2 sequences are ENHRY and SYGVKD.

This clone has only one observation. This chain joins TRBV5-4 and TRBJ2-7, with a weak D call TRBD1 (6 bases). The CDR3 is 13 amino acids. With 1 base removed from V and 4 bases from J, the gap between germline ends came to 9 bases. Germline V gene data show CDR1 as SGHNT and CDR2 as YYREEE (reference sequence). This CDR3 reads CASSLTTGYEQYF. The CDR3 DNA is TGTGCCAGCAGCTTGACAACAGGGTACGAGCAGTACTTC.

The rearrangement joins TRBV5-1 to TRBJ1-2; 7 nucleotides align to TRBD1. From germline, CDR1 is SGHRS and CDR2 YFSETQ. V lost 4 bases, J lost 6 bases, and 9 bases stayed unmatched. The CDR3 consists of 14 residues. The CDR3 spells CASSPRGQTHGYTF. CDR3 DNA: TGCGCCAGCAGCCCGAGGGGACAGACACATGGCTACACCTTC. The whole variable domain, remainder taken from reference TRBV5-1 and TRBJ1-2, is KAGVTQTPRYLIKTRGQQVTLSCSPISGHRSVSWYQQTPGQGLQFLFEYFSETQRNKGNFPGRFSGRQFSNSRSEMNVSTLELGDSALYLCASSPRGQTHGYTFGSGTRLTVV.

CDR3 bases: TGTGCCAGCAGAGCTGCGGGAGGGGCCGGTCAGCCCCAGCATTTT. It codes for CASRAAGGAGQPQHF. V and J are TRBV2 and TRBJ1-5; tentative D call: TRBD1 (5 bases). V lost 6 bases and J 6 bases, leaving 18 bases between the germline ends. In germline, CDR1 is SNHLY, CDR2 FYNNEI. This CDR3 is built from 15 residues. The full variable domain, rest sourced from reference TRBV2 and TRBJ1-5, is EPEVTQTPSHQVTQMGQEVILRCVPISNHLYFYWYRQILGQKVEFLVSFYNNEISEKSEIFDDQFSVERPDGSNFTLKIRSTKLEDSAMYFCASRAAGGAGQPQHFGDGTRLSIL.

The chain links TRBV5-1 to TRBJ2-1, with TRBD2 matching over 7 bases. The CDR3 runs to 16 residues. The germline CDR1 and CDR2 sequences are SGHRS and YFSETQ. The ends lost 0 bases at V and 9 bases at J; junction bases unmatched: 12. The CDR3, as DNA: TGCGCCAGCAGCTTGGAAGCGGGAATTAACCCCGCTGAGCAGTTCTTC. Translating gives CASSLEAGINPAEQFF.

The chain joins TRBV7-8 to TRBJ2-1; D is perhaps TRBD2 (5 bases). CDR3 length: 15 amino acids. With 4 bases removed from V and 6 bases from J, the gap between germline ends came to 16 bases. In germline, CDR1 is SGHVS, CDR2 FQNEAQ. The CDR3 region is CASSYWAGSSNEQFF. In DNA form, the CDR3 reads TGTGCCAGCAGCTACTGGGCGGGCTCTTCCAATGAGCAGTTCTTC.

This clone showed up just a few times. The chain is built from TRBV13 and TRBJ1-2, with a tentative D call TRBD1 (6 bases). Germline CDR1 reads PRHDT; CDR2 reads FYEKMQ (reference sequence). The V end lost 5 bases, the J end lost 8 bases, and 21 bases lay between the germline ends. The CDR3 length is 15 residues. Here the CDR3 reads CASSRTGSFSQGYTF. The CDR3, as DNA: TGTGCCAGCAGCCGCACAGGGTCGTTCTCACAAGGCTACACCTTC.

The CDR3 spells CASREDTQYF. CDR3 nucleotide sequence: TGTGCCAGCAGGGAAGATACGCAGTATTTT. The chain employs TRBV5-8 and TRBJ2-3; D not resolved. V was cut by 5 bases and J by 5 bases, with 3 bases left in between. Per the germline V gene, CDR1 is SGHTS and CDR2 is YDEGEE. CDR3 size: 10 residues.

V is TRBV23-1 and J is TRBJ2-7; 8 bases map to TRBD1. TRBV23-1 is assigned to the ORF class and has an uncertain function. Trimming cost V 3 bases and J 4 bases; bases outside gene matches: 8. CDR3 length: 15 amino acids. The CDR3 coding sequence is TGCGCCAGCAGTCATTGGCAGGGGGCCATGTACGAGCAGTACTTC. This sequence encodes CASSHWQGAMYEQYF.

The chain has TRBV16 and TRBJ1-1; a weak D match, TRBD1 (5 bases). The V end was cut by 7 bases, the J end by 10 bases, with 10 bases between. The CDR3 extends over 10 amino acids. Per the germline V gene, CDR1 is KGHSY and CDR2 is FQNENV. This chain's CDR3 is CASKGGAAFF. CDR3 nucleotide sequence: TGTGCCAGCAAGGGAGGGGCAGCTTTCTTT. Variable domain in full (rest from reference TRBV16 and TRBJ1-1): GEEVAQTPKHLVRGEGQKAKLYCAPIKGHSYVFWYQQVLKNEFKFLISFQNENVFDETGMPKERFSAKCLPNSPCSLEIQATKLEDSAVYFCASKGGAAFFGQGTRLTVV.

CDR3 region: CASSLAQSSAFF. CDR3 coding DNA: TGTGCCAGCAGCTTGGCCCAATCGAGTGCTTTCTTT. The chain combines TRBV5-6 with TRBJ1-1; no reliable D call. CDR3 length: 12 residues. Germline CDR1 is SGHDT and CDR2 is YYEEEE. Trimming pared 0 bases from V and 11 bases from J, leaving 11 bases between.